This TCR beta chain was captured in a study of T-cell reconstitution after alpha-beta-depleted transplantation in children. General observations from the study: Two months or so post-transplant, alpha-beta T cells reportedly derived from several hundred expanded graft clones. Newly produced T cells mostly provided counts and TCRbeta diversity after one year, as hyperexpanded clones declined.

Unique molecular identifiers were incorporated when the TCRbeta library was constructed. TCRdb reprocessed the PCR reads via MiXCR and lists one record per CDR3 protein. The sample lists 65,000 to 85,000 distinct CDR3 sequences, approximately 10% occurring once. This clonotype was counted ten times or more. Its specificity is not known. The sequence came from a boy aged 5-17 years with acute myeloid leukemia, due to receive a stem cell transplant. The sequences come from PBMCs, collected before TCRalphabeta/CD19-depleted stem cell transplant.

This chain's CDR3 is CSAREVAGYTDTQYF. For the CDR3, the DNA is TGCAGTGCTAGGGAGGTAGCGGGGTACACAGATACGCAGTATTTT. The chain links TRBV20-1 to TRBJ2-3, with TRBD2 matching 8 bases. The CDR3 is 15 residues long. Germline V gene lookup returns CDR1 DFQATT and CDR2 SNEGSKA (reference sequence). The V gene end was trimmed by 3 bases and the J gene end by 2 bases; junction bases not matched to a gene: 7.